The 8 T cell receptor beta chains reported below all come from one sample, sequenced in a study of T-cell reconstitution after alpha-beta-depleted transplantation in children. These TCRs' antigens remain unknown. General study results and limits: After one year, T-cell counts and TCRbeta diversity mostly came from new T cells.

TCRbeta library construction was performed incorporating unique molecular identifiers. MiXCR, applied by TCRdb to the PCR reads, yields one record per CDR3 protein. The sample lists 330,000 or so distinct CDR3 sequences; 6% to 10% were seen once. The starting material was peripheral blood, obtained 360 days after TCRalphabeta/CD19-depleted stem cell transplant. These receptors were collected from a female patient aged 2-10 years who had a stem cell transplant for Fanconi anemia, so the T cells may come from the graft donor.

This clonotype was found a few times. The V gene is TRBV7-8, the J gene TRBJ2-2; TRBD1 is a possible D gene (5 bases). Looked up from germline, CDR1 is SGHVS and CDR2 is FQNEAQ. The CDR3 spans 16 residues. Trimming took 1 base from V and 3 from J, leaving 12 bases between them. CDR3 coding DNA: TGTGCCAGCAGCTTAGGGGGCGAGTTTTACACCGGGGAGCTGTTTTTT. Translated, it gives CASSLGGEFYTGELFF.

This clonotype was detected only a few times. This rearrangement joins TRBV24-1 to TRBJ2-2; maybe TRBD2 (6 bases). Germline V gene sequence: CDR1 KGHDR, CDR2 SFDVKD. With 2 bases removed from V and 5 bases from J, the gap between germline ends came to 8 bases. The CDR3 loop spans 14 amino acids. CDR3 in DNA: TGTGCCACCAGTGATTACGGGGGAACCGGGGAGCTGTTTTTT. This encodes CATSDYGGTGELFF.

This clonotype was counted ten times or more. The rearrangement links TRBV5-4 to TRBJ2-3, with D uncertain. The CDR3 is 15 residues long. The germline V and J ends were trimmed by 1 base and 4 bases, with 13 bases remaining between them. Germline lookup yields CDR1 SGHNT and CDR2 YYREEE (reference sequence). The CDR3 sequence is CASSLSTLRSDTQYF. In nucleotides, the CDR3 is TGTGCCAGCAGCTTGAGTACCCTTCGGTCAGATACGCAGTATTTT.

This clonotype was detected a few times. The V and J genes are TRBV6-4 and TRBJ2-1; 13 nucleotides align to TRBD2. The CDR3 loop spans 19 amino acids. CDR1 is MRHNA and CDR2 is SNTAGT in the germline V gene. The V segment lost 5 bases and the J segment 0 bases; nucleotides outside the gene matches: 10. The CDR3 here is CASSHGTSGDRSSYNEQFF. CDR3 coding DNA: TGTGCCAGCAGTCACGGGACTAGCGGGGACCGAAGCTCCTACAATGAGCAGTTCTTC.

The chain joins TRBV28 to TRBJ2-3, with D possibly TRBD2 on 6 matching bases. V was clipped by 3 bases and J by 1 base, with 14 bases between them. The CDR3 is 16 residues long. The germline gives CDR1 MDHEN, CDR2 SYDVKM. The CDR3 spells CASSLVGRGGTDTQYF. In DNA form, the CDR3 reads TGTGCCAGCAGTTTGGTCGGGAGAGGGGGCACAGATACGCAGTATTTT. Using reference TRBV28 and TRBJ2-3 for the parts outside the CDR3, the full variable domain is DVKVTQSSRYLVKRTGEKVFLECVQDMDHENMFWYRQDPGLGLRLIYFSYDVKMKEKGDIPEGYSVSREKKERFSLILESASTNQTSMYLCASSLVGRGGTDTQYFGPGTRLTVL.

In its sample, this clonotype was seen many times. The gene calls are TRBV29-1 and TRBJ2-1; D gene uncertain. The CDR3 contains 14 residues. Germline CDR1 is SQVTM and CDR2 is ANQGSEA. The ends were cut back, 4 bases at V and 0 bases at J, with 10 bases in the middle. CDR3 region: CSVVFWSSYNEQFF. Here the CDR3 DNA reads TGCAGCGTTGTTTTCTGGAGCTCCTACAATGAGCAGTTCTTC.

The chain is built from TRBV2 and TRBJ1-5; D gene uncertain. CDR1 SNHLY and CDR2 FYNNEI come from the germline V gene. CDR3 length: 16 residues. V was shortened by 3 bases and J by 1 base, with 13 bases between the two germline ends. The CDR3: CASSELSIDSNQPQHF. The CDR3 DNA reads as TGTGCCAGCAGTGAGTTGTCAATCGACAGCAATCAGCCCCAGCATTTT.

This clonotype was recorded many times. The chain employs TRBV7-7 and TRBJ2-1, with a tentative D call TRBD2 (5 bases). Trimming shortened V by 1 base and J by 0 bases, and 10 bases separated the two germline ends. Germline CDR1 is SSHAT and CDR2 is FNYEAQ (reference sequence). The CDR3 spans 16 residues. CDR3 sequence (DNA): TGTGCCAGCAGCTTAGGGACTGCCAGCTCCTACAATGAGCAGTTCTTC. Its protein is CASSLGTASSYNEQFF.